The rows below give T cell receptor beta chains drawn from one sample of a study of neurological immune-mediated disorders. MiXCR, run by TCRdb on the 5' RACE reads, gives a single entry per CDR3 protein. The sample lists about 71,000 distinct CDR3 sequences; around 9.6% were seen once. Input material: PBMCs. Receptor source: a man younger than 45 in good health. Both conserved end residues are part of each CDR3. A D gene is named only where the DNA matches it firmly.

V gene: TRBV28; J gene: TRBJ2-5; D gene: .; CDR3 protein: CASGPRFRGLVETQYF
V gene: TRBV18; J gene: TRBJ2-5; D gene: .; CDR3 protein: CASSPTSPPVETQYF
V gene: TRBV11-2; J gene: TRBJ2-1; D gene: .; CDR3 protein: CASSFIYSGLGYNEQFF
V gene: TRBV5-1; J gene: TRBJ2-1; D gene: TRBD2; CDR3 protein: CASSWGTSGSEQFF
V gene: TRBV7-6; J gene: TRBJ2-7; D gene: .; CDR3 protein: CASSTSSAEQYF
V gene: TRBV7-2; J gene: TRBJ1-1; D gene: .; CDR3 protein: CASSLGGGPEAFF
V gene: TRBV6-2/TRBV6-3; J gene: TRBJ2-2; D gene: .; CDR3 protein: CASSAGMNTGELFF
V gene: TRBV3-1; J gene: TRBJ1-2; D gene: .; CDR3 protein: CASSQDPWTVNYGYTF
V gene: TRBV2; J gene: TRBJ2-3; D gene: .; CDR3 protein: CASSGTSRSEGQRADTQYF
V gene: TRBV12-3/TRBV12-4; J gene: TRBJ1-1; D gene: TRBD1; CDR3 protein: CASRSLDRDLRAFF
V gene: TRBV20-1; J gene: TRBJ2-3; D gene: TRBD2; CDR3 protein: CSARFGLAGNTDTQYF
V gene: TRBV10-3; J gene: TRBJ2-7; D gene: .; CDR3 protein: CAIRGAGDPYEQYF
V gene: TRBV20-1; J gene: TRBJ2-1; D gene: .; CDR3 protein: CSANPPNQGNEYNEQFF
V gene: TRBV12-3/TRBV12-4; J gene: TRBJ2-1; D gene: TRBD2; CDR3 protein: CASSPSGISYNEQFF
V gene: TRBV7-9; J gene: TRBJ2-7; D gene: TRBD1; CDR3 protein: CASSLALVTGGYVEQYF
V gene: TRBV10-3; J gene: TRBJ2-1; D gene: TRBD2; CDR3 protein: CAIRPGLAGLYNEQFF